The clone carrying this TCR beta chain came up a few times. Its antigen is as yet unknown. Germline V CDR1 and CDR2: SGHRS, YFSETQ. This CDR3 is 14 amino acids long. J was trimmed by 8 bases and V by 0 bases; bases with no gene match: 5. Researchers prepared the TCRbeta library using unique molecular identifiers, the study reports. TCRdb analysed the PCR reads with MiXCR anew, one entry per CDR3 protein. Here the sample spans 600,000 to 700,000 distinct CDR3 sequences, 10% to 15% being singletons. The data were obtained in a study of T-cell reconstitution after alpha-beta-depleted transplantation in children. Findings and caveats of the study: As was reported, about two months after transplant, alpha-beta T cells came from several hundred expanded graft clones. The high TCRbeta diversity at day 60 in some patients came from surviving recipient T cells and thymic progenitors. Newly generated T cells supplied most T-cell counts and diversity one year post-transplant.

The TCR comes from a girl aged 2 to 10 with congenital amegakaryocytic thrombocytopenia, due to receive a stem cell transplant. Here the sequenced sample was PBMCs, taken before TCRalphabeta/CD19-depleted stem cell transplant. The J gene is TRBJ2-1, the V gene TRBV5-1, with 7 bases lining up with TRBD2. CDR3 bases: TGCGCCAGCAGCTTGGGGGCGGGGGACGATGAGCAGTTCTTC. It yields the protein CASSLGAGDDEQFF.